These 16 T cell receptor beta chains came from one sample sequenced in a study of T-cell memory formation after mild COVID-19. TCRdb re-derived calls from the 5' RACE reads in MiXCR, one entry per CDR3 protein. The table includes under 300,000 distinct CDR3 sequences, roughly 15% detected once. The specimen sequenced was PBMCs or a T cell subset sorted from them (not recorded which). All receptors derive from a man aged 18 to 30 who had mild COVID-19 (a few samples of this study predate the infection). Cell type and time point are not known.

CDR3 DNA: TGCGCCAGCAGAATCGGACAGGGTAGTCCCACAGATACGCAGTATTTT. Translated: CASRIGQGSPTDTQYF. J is TRBJ2-3 and V is TRBV5-1; 8 bases fit TRBD1. This CDR3 spans 16 amino acids. Germline-derived CDR1 and CDR2 are SGHRS and YFSETQ. J lost 2 bases, V lost 5 bases, and 10 bases had no gene match.

In its sample, this clonotype was seen a few times. This sequence joins TRBV5-6 and TRBJ1-2, with 8 bases aligning to TRBD1. Germline V gene lookup returns CDR1 SGHDT and CDR2 YYEEEE. The CDR3 is 16 residues long. V shed 3 bases and J 0 bases; nucleotides not matched to a gene: 7. The CDR3 coding sequence is TGTGCCAGCAGCTCTAGATACAGGGGGGCTAACTATGGCTACACCTTC. Residues: CASSSRYRGANYGYTF. Drawing the rest from reference TRBV5-6 and TRBJ1-2, the complete variable domain is DAGVTQSPTHLIKTRGQQVTLRCSPKSGHDTVSWYQQALGQGPQFIFQYYEEEERQRGNFPDRFSGHQFPNYSSELNVNALLLGDSALYLCASSSRYRGANYGYTFGSGTRLTVV.

This chain connects TRBV5-1 to TRBJ2-4; a possible D gene is TRBD1 (6 bases). V was trimmed by 4 bases and J by 6 bases, leaving 17 bases between them. Per germline, CDR1 SGHRS and CDR2 YFSETQ. CDR3 length: 15 residues. The CDR3: CASSRGDMSGNIQYF. DNA of the CDR3: TGCGCCAGCAGCCGAGGGGACATGTCGGGAAACATTCAGTACTTC.

This clonotype was counted between two and nine times. V is TRBV7-2 and J is TRBJ2-2; D is possibly TRBD1 or TRBD2 (6 bases each). CDR3 length equals 15 residues. The germline V gene has CDR1 SGHTA and CDR2 FQGNSA. V lost 1 base, J lost 7 bases, and 13 bases lay in between. In DNA, the CDR3 is TGTGCCAGCAGCTTAGTAATCGGGGGCTACGGGGAGCTGTTTTTT. It specifies CASSLVIGGYGELFF.

The chain links TRBV12-3 or TRBV12-4 to TRBJ1-5; no clear D. This CDR3 region has 14 residues. V was clipped by 6 bases and J by 6 bases, with 15 bases between them. CDR3 DNA: TGTGCCAGCAGCCGGATGAGTGGTGCTCAGCCCCAGCATTTT. This encodes CASSRMSGAQPQHF.

This clonotype came up a few times. The chain joins TRBV20-1 to TRBJ2-3, with 8 bases fitting TRBD2. V lost 3 bases and J lost 10; bases outside the gene matches: 12. Germline CDR1 is DFQATT and CDR2 is SNEGSKA (reference sequence). There are 14 residues in the CDR3. CDR3 residues: CSASVPSGPPPQYF. The CDR3 DNA sequence: TGCAGTGCTAGCGTCCCTAGCGGGCCTCCTCCGCAGTATTTT.

This clonotype was counted ten times or more. This rearrangement joins TRBV6-5 to TRBJ2-5; 8 nucleotides agree with TRBD1. The CDR3 is 13 amino acids. The ends lost 6 bases at V and 1 base at J; junction bases unmatched: 1. Germline CDR1 and CDR2: MNHEY and SVGAGI. CDR3 sequence (DNA): TGTGCCAGCAGGGGACAGGCCCAAGAGACCCAGTACTTC. It is translated as CASRGQAQETQYF.

This clonotype was seen at least ten times. This chain connects TRBV12-3 or TRBV12-4 to TRBJ2-5, with D possibly being TRBD1 (8 bases). The CDR3 has 14 residues. Trimming removed 4 bases from V and 5 bases from J, with 14 bases in between. CDR3 nucleotides: TGTGCCAGCAGTTCACAGGGGGGGCTGGAGACCCAGTACTTC. As protein: CASSSQGGLETQYF.

The chain joins TRBV5-3 to TRBJ2-1; 7 nucleotides agree with TRBD1. TRBV5-3 qualifies as an ORF whose function is uncertain. Losses at the gene ends were 3 bases for V and 4 bases for J; bases not matched to a gene: 16. This CDR3 has 18 residues. The CDR3 coding sequence is TGTGCCAGAAGCTCATCACAGGGGCCCCTCTCCATTTACAATGAGCAGTTCTTC. Amino acid sequence: CARSSSQGPLSIYNEQFF.

This chain connects TRBV7-8 to TRBJ2-1; TRBD1 or TRBD2 may be the D gene (5 bases each). Between the trimmed V and J ends, which lost 0 bases and 5 bases, there was a span of 8 bases. The CDR3 is made up of 14 amino acids. Germline-derived CDR1 and CDR2 are SGHVS and FQNEAQ. CDR3 sequence: CASSLARGDNEQFF. The DNA of the CDR3 is TGTGCCAGCAGCTTAGCGCGAGGGGACAATGAGCAGTTCTTC.

V is TRBV4-2 and J is TRBJ1-3; 7 bases are shared with TRBD1. V shed 0 bases and J 2 bases; nucleotides not matched to a gene: 1. Germline V gives CDR1 LGHNA, CDR2 YNFKEQ. CDR3 length equals 15 residues. CDR3 bases: TGTGCCAGCAGCCAAGATACAGGGGCTGGAAACACCATATATTTT. Translated: CASSQDTGAGNTIYF.

This clonotype was detected ten times or more. The chain uses TRBV18 and TRBJ1-1; D is possibly TRBD1 (5 bases). Germline lookup yields CDR1 KGHSH and CDR2 LQKENI. The CDR3 is 16 amino acids. The ends were cut back, 0 bases at V and 2 bases at J, with 13 bases in the middle. CDR3 nucleotides: TGTGCCAGCTCACCACCGAGTGGGGGATTCAACACTGAAGCTTTCTTT. Protein: CASSPPSGGFNTEAFF.

This clonotype was seen repeatedly, ten times or more. This chain uses TRBV7-9 with TRBJ2-5, with unresolved D. Looked up from germline, CDR1 is SEHNR and CDR2 is FQNEAQ (reference sequence). This CDR3 contains 12 residues. The V end was cut by 7 bases, the J end by 5 bases, with 11 bases between. The chain's CDR3 is CASTSPGETQYF. CDR3 in DNA: TGTGCCAGCACCTCCCCCGGGGAGACCCAGTACTTC.

This clonotype came up once. The V and J genes are TRBV6-1 and TRBJ1-5; D not certain. From germline, CDR1 is MNHNS and CDR2 SASEGT. V was trimmed by 7 bases and J by 0 bases, leaving 16 bases between them. The CDR3 totals 16 residues. DNA for the CDR3: TGTGCCAGCACCCCGGGAAGTAGCTATAGCAATCAGCCCCAGCATTTT. Its translation is CASTPGSSYSNQPQHF.

The genes are TRBV7-2 and TRBJ1-5; D is unclear. CDR3 length: 15 amino acids. Trimming took 4 bases from V and 1 from J, leaving 11 bases between them. The germline V gene encodes CDR1 SGHTA and CDR2 FQGNSA. The CDR3 bases are TGTGCCAGCAGCTCCCGCGTGGCCAGCAATCAGCCCCAGCATTTT. Its translation is CASSSRVASNQPQHF.

In its sample, this clonotype was seen a few times. This chain links TRBV3-1 with TRBJ1-1; D is unresolved. Trimming removed 1 base at V and 6 bases at J, with 9 bases between. The CDR3 totals 13 residues. Germline loops: CDR1 LGHDT, CDR2 YNNKEL (reference sequence). CDR3 sequence reads: CASSQGSGPEAFF. The CDR3, as DNA: TGTGCCAGCAGCCAAGGAAGCGGCCCTGAAGCTTTCTTT.